The sequence of this T cell receptor beta chain was determined in a study of T cell changes during pregnancy in multiple sclerosis. Germline CDR1 is SGDLS and CDR2 is YYNGEE. There are 13 residues in the CDR3. V lost 4 bases and J lost 6; bases outside the gene matches: 7. Only in-frame clones appear in the TCRdb table, and some are missing; sequencing was by immunoSEQ multiplex PCR. The table includes about 40,000 clones, over 75% detected once. The genes are TRBV9 and TRBJ2-7; TRBD1 matches 7 bases. The origin of this receptor is a female donor with multiple sclerosis, enrolled in a pregnancy study. The specimen comprised CD8+ T cells from peripheral blood mononuclear cells, sampled before pregnancy. The CDR3 here is CASSPTGRGEQYF. CDR3 DNA sequence: TGTGCCAGCAGCCCGACAGGGAGAGGCGAGCAGTACTTC.